The present entry profiles one T cell receptor (beta chain) with its context. Germline loops: CDR1 SQVTM, CDR2 ANQGSEA. V was clipped by 8 bases and J by 7 bases; unmatched bases: 10. The CDR3 is 12 amino acids. PCR was performed a second time for roughly 7 to 11 cycles using a sample-barcoded 5' primer and a J-beta primer mix. MiXCR, run by TCRdb on the 5' RACE reads, gives a single entry per CDR3 protein. The sample has hundreds of thousands of distinct CDR3 sequences, roughly 60% seen once; the top ten hold over 20%. The data belong to a study of blood T cells in healthy people across ages. V gene TRBV29-1 combines with J gene TRBJ1-2, with 7 bases that match TRBD1. This TCR derives from a man younger than 45 in good health. Sequencing was done on a sample of blood. The CDR3 spells CSTYRGQFGYTF. DNA for the CDR3: TGCAGCACCTACAGGGGCCAGTTTGGCTACACCTTC. The full variable domain, rest sourced from reference TRBV29-1 and TRBJ1-2, is SAVISQKPSRDICQRGTSLTIQCQVDSQVTMMFWYRQQPGQSLTLIATANQGSEATYESGFVIDKFPISRPNLTFSTLTVSNMSPEDSSIYLCSTYRGQFGYTFGSGTRLTVV.